The 26 T cell receptor beta chains reported below all come from one sample, sequenced in a study of shared clonotypes between healthy human individuals. This table comes from immunoSEQ multiplex PCR, and its TCRdb copy is limited to in-frame clones, with some not included. In the table there are millions of clones, approximately 94% of which are singletons. Input material: naive CD4+ T cells sorted from blood. Subset described: CD45RA+ positively selected. These receptors originate from a man younger than 35 in good health.

In its sample, this clone was seen a few times. The same CDR3 arises from other DNA sequences in this sample as well. The rearrangement joins TRBV19 to TRBJ1-5; D might be TRBD1 (6 bases). V was shortened by 1 base and J by 2 bases, with 6 bases between the two germline ends. CDR3 size: 14 residues. CDR1 and CDR2 (germline): LNHDA, SQIVND (reference sequence). CDR3 sequence: CASSIGTGNQPQHF. The CDR3 DNA follows: TGTGCCAGTAGTATAGGGACAGGCAATCAGCCCCAGCATTTT.

For this clone: Other nucleotide sequences from this sample produce the same CDR3. V gene TRBV19 combines with J gene TRBJ2-2; TRBD2 matches at 7 bases. Germline-derived CDR1 and CDR2 are LNHDA and SQIVND (reference sequence). V gave up 5 bases and J gave up 5 bases; unmatched junction bases: 2. This CDR3 is 13 amino acids long. This CDR3 is CASSAGGTGELFF. In DNA, the CDR3 is TGTGCCAGTAGTGCCGGGGGGACCGGGGAGCTGTTTTTT.

V gene TRBV30 combines with J gene TRBJ2-4; D is perhaps TRBD2 (6 bases). The CDR3 totals 15 residues. Trimming cost V 2 bases and J 0 bases, with 11 bases left between them. CDR1 GTSNPN and CDR2 SVGIG come from the germline V gene (reference sequence). The CDR3 nucleotides are TGTGCCTGGAGTTTCGCAGCGGGAGCCAAAAACATTCAGTACTTC. This sequence encodes CAWSFAAGAKNIQYF.

This clone was counted only a few times. The chain combines TRBV6-4 with TRBJ2-2; D remains ambiguous. Germline CDR1 MRHNA, CDR2 SNTAGT. V was clipped by 11 bases and J by 3 bases, with 4 bases between them. This CDR3 comprises 10 residues. The CDR3 nucleotides are TGTGCCGGAGACACCGGGGAGCTGTTTTTT. Translated: CAGDTGELFF.

V usage is TRBV6-5 and J usage is TRBJ2-7; no firm D call. Trimming shortened V by 4 bases and J by 0 bases, and 13 bases separated the two germline ends. This CDR3 is 15 amino acids long. The germline CDR1 and CDR2 sequences are MNHEY and SVGAGI. This chain's CDR3 is CASSSPMDSSYEQYF. The DNA for the CDR3 is TGTGCCAGCAGTTCCCCGATGGATAGCTCCTACGAGCAGTACTTC.

The genes are TRBV6-1 and TRBJ1-6; D not resolved. The V end was cut by 3 bases, the J end by 0 bases, with 15 bases between. This CDR3 region has 18 residues. The V gene's germline CDR1 is MNHNS and CDR2 SASEGT. The CDR3 DNA reads as TGTGCCAGCAGTGAGACGGCATTTTTGAGCTCCTATAATTCACCCCTCCACTTT. It specifies CASSETAFLSSYNSPLHF.

This sequence joins TRBV7-9 and TRBJ1-1; D not resolved. The CDR3 contains 13 residues. V lost 5 bases and J lost 5, with 12 bases in between. The V gene's germline CDR1 is SEHNR and CDR2 FQNEAQ (reference sequence). DNA of the CDR3: TGTGCCAGCAGCCCGTACCTAGGGACTGAAGCTTTCTTT. Residues: CASSPYLGTEAFF.

This clone was observed a single time. The chain uses TRBV5-1 and TRBJ2-2; 9 bases map to TRBD2. The junction had 2 bases not matched to a gene; V was cut back by 2 bases and J by 3 bases. Germline V gene data show CDR1 as SGHRS and CDR2 as YFSETQ. The CDR3 is 15 residues long. CDR3 nucleotides: TGCGCCAGCAGCTTCTCTAGCGGGGACACCGGGGAGCTGTTTTTT. Its protein is CASSFSSGDTGELFF.

The chain is built from TRBV19 and TRBJ1-2, with TRBD1 as a possible D gene (5 bases). The germline gives CDR1 LNHDA, CDR2 SQIVND (reference sequence). The CDR3 is 15 residues long. V was shortened by 2 bases and J by 8 bases, with 18 bases between the two germline ends. CDR3 in amino acids: CASSIRGSQTRGYTF. CDR3 bases: TGTGCCAGTAGTATAAGGGGCTCTCAGACGCGCGGCTACACCTTC.

The V call is TRBV7-2, the J call TRBJ2-1; 16 bases match TRBD2. After removal of 5 bases from V and 8 bases from J, the junction contained 12 bases not matched to a gene. This CDR3 has 18 amino acids. Per germline, CDR1 SGHTA and CDR2 FQGNSA. CDR3 residues: CASSTPGLAGGPRDEQFF. CDR3 in DNA: TGTGCCAGCAGCACCCCGGGACTAGCGGGAGGGCCTCGCGATGAGCAGTTCTTC. The full variable domain, its missing parts supplied by reference TRBV7-2 and TRBJ2-1, is GAGVSQSPSNKVTEKGKDVELRCDPISGHTALYWYRQSLGQGLEFLIYFQGNSAPDKSGLPSDRFSAERTGGSVSTLTIQRTQQEDSAVYLCASSTPGLAGGPRDEQFFGPGTRLTVL.

The rearrangement uses TRBV6-5 and TRBJ2-5; D might be TRBD2 (5 bases). V was pared by 10 bases and J by 5 bases, with 11 bases between. The CDR3 loop spans 11 amino acids. Germline values: CDR1 MNHEY, CDR2 SVGAGI. This chain's CDR3 is CATAGRETQYF. CDR3 nucleotide sequence: TGTGCCACCGCGGGTCGGGAGACCCAGTACTTC.

The chain couples TRBV9 to TRBJ1-1; 10 positions agree with TRBD1. This CDR3 comprises 15 residues. CDR1 is SGDLS and CDR2 is YYNGEE in the germline V gene. The trim removed 3 bases at V and 1 base at J, leaving 3 bases unmatched. DNA for the CDR3: TGTGCCAGCAGCGCCGGGACAGGGGCGAACACTGAAGCTTTCTTT. Its translation is CASSAGTGANTEAFF. Full variable domain (rest looked up from reference TRBV9 and TRBJ1-1): DSGVTQTPKHLITATGQRVTLRCSPRSGDLSVYWYQQSLDQGLQFLIQYYNGEERAKGNILERFSAQQFPDLHSELNLSSLELGDSALYFCASSAGTGANTEAFFGQGTRLTVV.

This sequence joins TRBV11-2 and TRBJ2-1, with D perhaps matching TRBD2 (6 bases). The CDR3 is 16 residues long. Trimming took off 5 bases at V and 6 bases at J, with 20 bases between the two ends. The germline V gene encodes CDR1 SGHAT and CDR2 FQNNGV. CDR3 sequence (DNA): TGTGCCAGCAGCCAACGACTTGGTAGCGGCGCCAATGAGCAGTTCTTC. Protein product: CASSQRLGSGANEQFF.

This rearrangement joins TRBV5-4 to TRBJ2-7, with 11 bases identical to TRBD2. Germline trimming cut 3 bases from V and 6 bases from J; bases unmatched to any gene: 5. Germline CDR1 SGHNT, CDR2 YYREEE (reference sequence). The CDR3 runs 14 residues. The CDR3 protein is CASSWAGTSGEQYF. The DNA for the CDR3 is TGTGCCAGCAGCTGGGCCGGGACTAGCGGCGAGCAGTACTTC.

The J gene is TRBJ1-1, the V gene TRBV6-6; D is undetermined. This CDR3 is 13 amino acids long. The ends were cut back, 8 bases at V and 0 bases at J, with 10 bases in the middle. Germline CDR1 reads MNHNY; CDR2 reads SVGAGI (reference sequence). CDR3 nucleotide sequence: TGTGCCAGCTGGAGGAGCATGAACACTGAAGCTTTCTTT. Residues: CASWRSMNTEAFF.

This chain uses TRBV30 with TRBJ2-3; D gene uncertain. The ends were cut back, 2 bases at V and 5 bases at J, with 5 bases in the middle. The CDR3 spans 11 residues. From germline, CDR1 is GTSNPN and CDR2 SVGIG (reference sequence). The chain's CDR3 is CAWSFIDTQYF. The CDR3 DNA sequence: TGTGCCTGGAGTTTCATAGATACGCAGTATTTT.

The chain uses TRBV10-3 and TRBJ1-3; 7 nucleotides agree with TRBD1. The V gene's germline CDR1 is ENHRY and CDR2 SYGVKD. The CDR3 contains 13 residues. V was pared by 10 bases and J by 6 bases, with 9 bases of the junction left unmatched. CDR3 protein: CATGGTVSNTIYF. CDR3 coding DNA: TGTGCCACCGGGGGGACAGTCTCAAACACCATATATTTT.

V and J are TRBV2 and TRBJ2-7, with 7 bases fitting TRBD1. CDR3 length: 13 residues. Germline loops: CDR1 SNHLY, CDR2 FYNNEI. V shed 6 bases and J 8 bases; nucleotides not matched to a gene: 10. CDR3 DNA: TGTGCCAGCAGCGCTCAGACAGGGTCGAAGCAGTACTTC. It yields the protein CASSAQTGSKQYF.

As to this clone: In the same sample, other DNA sequences code for this CDR3. The chain combines TRBV7-2 with TRBJ2-1; TRBD2 is a possible D gene (6 bases). V was clipped by 1 base and J by 5 bases, with 6 bases between them. The CDR3 is 13 residues long. CDR1 is SGHTA and CDR2 is FQGNSA in the germline V gene. CDR3 bases: TGTGCCAGCAGCTTAGGACTAGACAATGAGCAGTTCTTC. This sequence encodes CASSLGLDNEQFF.

The chain joins TRBV19 to TRBJ2-7, with D uncertain. The V end was cut by 3 bases, the J end by 5 bases, with 17 bases between. The CDR3 loop spans 15 amino acids. Germline V CDR1 and CDR2: LNHDA, SQIVND (reference sequence). The DNA of the CDR3 is TGTGCCAGTAGTATTCAAGGTGGCCCCCCGCACGAGCAGTACTTC. It specifies CASSIQGGPPHEQYF.

The chain links TRBV6-5 to TRBJ2-7; D gene ambiguous. CDR1 is MNHEY and CDR2 is SVGAGI in the germline V gene. This CDR3 is built from 15 residues. Between the trimmed V and J ends, which lost 2 bases and 3 bases, there was a span of 14 bases. The CDR3 nucleotides read TGTGCCAGCAGTTACAGTTGGCAGGCCGACTACGAGCAGTACTTC. Translated, it gives CASSYSWQADYEQYF.

This clone has just a few counts. The chain combines TRBV13 with TRBJ1-6; 9 positions match TRBD1. V shed 1 base, J shed 10 bases, and the junction held 5 bases outside the gene matches. The CDR3 is made up of 15 amino acids. Germline V gives CDR1 PRHDT, CDR2 FYEKMQ (reference sequence). This CDR3 is CASSLDRDRDSPLHF. CDR3 sequence (DNA): TGTGCCAGCAGCTTAGACCGGGACAGGGACTCACCCCTCCACTTT.

The chain has TRBV6-6 and TRBJ1-1; 8 bases align to TRBD1. This CDR3 has 14 residues. CDR1 is MNHNY, CDR2 SVGAGI, per germline (reference sequence). V trimming: 6 bases; J trimming: 7 bases; junction bases outside the gene matches: 10. CDR3 in DNA: TGTGCCAGCAGACCCTGGACAGGGAAGGGTGAAGCTTTCTTT. Translated: CASRPWTGKGEAFF.

V gene TRBV5-1 combines with J gene TRBJ1-4; possibly TRBD1 for D (6 bases). V shed 4 bases and J shed 8 bases, with 18 bases lying between them. CDR1 is SGHRS, CDR2 YFSETQ, per germline. This CDR3 is built from 15 residues. The CDR3 DNA reads TGCGCCAGCAGCCCCCGAGGCAGGGGAGCCGAAAAACTGTTTTTT. Protein: CASSPRGRGAEKLFF.

The chain links TRBV23-1 to TRBJ2-7; D is uncertain. TRBV23-1 is flagged as an ORF with uncertain function. V dropped 7 bases and J dropped 0 bases, with 10 bases sitting between them. The CDR3 extends over 13 amino acids. The CDR3 region is CASTTSSSYEQYF. CDR3 DNA: TGCGCCAGCACCACGTCGAGCTCCTACGAGCAGTACTTC.

V gene TRBV9 combines with J gene TRBJ2-2; the match to TRBD1 covers 10 bases. Germline V lookup: CDR1 SGDLS, CDR2 YYNGEE. This CDR3 region has 18 residues. With V trimmed by 3 bases and J by 3 bases, 11 bases remained unmatched. The CDR3, as DNA: TGTGCCAGCAGCGAATCCAGCGGAGGGACAGGGGACACCGGGGAGCTGTTTTTT. It encodes CASSESSGGTGDTGELFF.